The 9 T cell receptor beta chains below were found in one sample sequenced in a study of blood T cell repertoires in COVID-19. The method was immunoSEQ multiplex PCR; TCRdb's version includes in-frame clones alone and lacks a portion of them. Found here are just under 20,000 clones, about 85% of them singletons; the top ten hold around 29%. What was sequenced was peripheral blood. These receptors originate from a human donor with active COVID-19. The donor label of this sample is uncertain.

This clone showed up just once. The chain links TRBV24-1 to TRBJ2-1, with 7 bases identical to TRBD1. The CDR3 loop spans 13 amino acids. V lost 3 bases, J lost 11 bases, and 6 bases stayed unmatched. The germline V gene has CDR1 KGHDR and CDR2 SFDVKD. CDR3 nucleotide sequence: TGTGCCACCAGTGATAGTGACAGGGCAAAGCAGTTCTTC. Protein product: CATSDSDRAKQFF.

The chain uses TRBV5-4 and TRBJ1-4; 8 bases line up with TRBD1. CDR1 is SGHNT and CDR2 is YYREEE in the germline V gene (reference sequence). The CDR3 loop spans 14 amino acids. V shed 4 bases, J shed 11 bases, and the junction held 10 bases outside the gene matches. The CDR3, as DNA: TGTGCCAGCAGCCGAGACAGGGGTCAGGGGAAACTGTTTTTT. Amino acids: CASSRDRGQGKLFF.

The J gene is TRBJ2-1, the V gene TRBV5-4; 7 bases fit TRBD2. This CDR3 is 15 amino acids long. V lost 1 base and J lost 9; bases outside the gene matches: 10. CDR1 is SGHNT and CDR2 is YYREEE in the germline V gene (reference sequence). CDR3 DNA sequence: TGTGCCAGCAGCTTGCAGGGACTATTGGTTGGTGAGCAGTTCTTC. Protein product: CASSLQGLLVGEQFF.

The chain has TRBV3-1 (or the pseudogene TRBV3-2) and TRBJ1-1, with D hard to call. Germline loops: CDR1 LGHDT, CDR2 YNNKEL (reference sequence). This CDR3 contains 16 residues. The V gene lost 4 bases and the J gene lost 0 bases, with 15 bases spanning the gap. The CDR3 spells CASSPGGVLMNTEAFF. CDR3 DNA sequence: TGTGCCAGCAGCCCCGGAGGCGTCCTCATGAACACTGAAGCTTTCTTT.

This sequence joins TRBV7-2 and TRBJ1-4; no firm D call. V was trimmed by 2 bases and J by 7 bases, leaving 8 bases between them. The CDR3 has 13 residues. Germline V CDR1 and CDR2: SGHTA, FQGNSA. The CDR3 loop is CASSLSPPEKLFF. CDR3 nucleotide sequence: TGTGCCAGCAGCTTATCTCCCCCTGAAAAACTGTTTTTT. The complete variable domain, with remaining parts taken from reference TRBV7-2 and TRBJ1-4, reads GAGVSQSPSNKVTEKGKDVELRCDPISGHTALYWYRQSLGQGLEFLIYFQGNSAPDKSGLPSDRFSAERTGGSVSTLTIQRTQQEDSAVYLCASSLSPPEKLFFGSGTQLSVL.

This chain joins TRBV5-6 and TRBJ2-7, with 9 bases that match TRBD2. CDR1 and CDR2 from the germline V gene are SGHDT and YYEEEE. The V segment lost 4 bases and the J segment 1 base; nucleotides outside the gene matches: 9. This CDR3 spans 16 amino acids. This CDR3 reads CASSILAGDVSYEQYF. Here the CDR3 DNA reads TGTGCCAGCAGCATATTAGCGGGAGATGTGTCCTACGAGCAGTACTTC.

The V call is TRBV20-1, the J call TRBJ2-1, with 8 bases lining up with TRBD1. The trim removed 3 bases at V and 12 bases at J, leaving 10 bases unmatched. The CDR3 contains 13 residues. Germline values: CDR1 DFQATT, CDR2 SNEGSKA (reference sequence). The chain's CDR3 is CSASFYTGGRQFF. The CDR3 nucleotides read TGCAGTGCTAGTTTCTACACAGGGGGGCGGCAGTTCTTC.

Comment on this clone: Germline and junction disagree at one end, which may indicate a read error. J is TRBJ2-1 and V is TRBV7-7, with 8 bases that match TRBD2. The CDR3 runs to 16 residues. Germline values: CDR1 SSHAT, CDR2 FNYEAQ (reference sequence). The DNA of the CDR3 is TGTGCTAGCAGTCCGCCGGGACTAGTGACCTACAATGAGCAGTTCTTC. It codes for CASSPPGLVTYNEQFF. The variable domain in full, completed from reference TRBV7-7 and TRBJ2-1, reads GAGVSQSPRYKVTKRGQDVTLRCDPISSHATLYWYQQALGQGPEFLTYFNYEAQPDKSGLPSDRFSAERPEGSISTLTIQRTEQRDSAMYRCASSPPGLVTYNEQFFGPGTRLTVL.

V and J are TRBV7-9 and TRBJ2-5, with unresolved D. This CDR3 has 13 amino acids. Trimming took off 3 bases at V and 5 bases at J, with 10 bases between the two ends. In germline, CDR1 is SEHNR, CDR2 FQNEAQ (reference sequence). The CDR3 nucleotides read TGTGCCAGCAGCTTTTTATCGGTGGAGACCCAGTACTTC. Translated, it gives CASSFLSVETQYF.